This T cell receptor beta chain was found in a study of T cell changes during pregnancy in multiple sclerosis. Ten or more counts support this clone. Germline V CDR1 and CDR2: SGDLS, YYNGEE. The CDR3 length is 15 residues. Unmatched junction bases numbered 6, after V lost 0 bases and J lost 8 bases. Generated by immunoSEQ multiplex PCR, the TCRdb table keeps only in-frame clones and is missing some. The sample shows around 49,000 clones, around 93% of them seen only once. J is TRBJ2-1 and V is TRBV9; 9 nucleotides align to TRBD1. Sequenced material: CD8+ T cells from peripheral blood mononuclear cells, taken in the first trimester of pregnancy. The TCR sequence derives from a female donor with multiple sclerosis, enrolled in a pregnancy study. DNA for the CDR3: TGTGCCAGCAGCGTAGAAGGACAGGGGTACGATGAGCAGTTCTTC. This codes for CASSVEGQGYDEQFF.